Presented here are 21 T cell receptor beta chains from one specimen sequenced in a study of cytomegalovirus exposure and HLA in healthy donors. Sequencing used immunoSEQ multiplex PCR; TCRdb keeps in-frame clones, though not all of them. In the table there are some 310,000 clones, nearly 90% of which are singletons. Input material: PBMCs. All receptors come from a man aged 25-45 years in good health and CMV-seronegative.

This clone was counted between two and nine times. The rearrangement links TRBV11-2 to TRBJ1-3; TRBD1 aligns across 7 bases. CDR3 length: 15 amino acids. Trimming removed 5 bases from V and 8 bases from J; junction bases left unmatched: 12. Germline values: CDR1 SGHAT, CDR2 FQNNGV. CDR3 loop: CASSVLGGPSDTIYF. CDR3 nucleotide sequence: TGTGCCAGCAGCGTCCTAGGGGGCCCCTCGGACACCATATATTTT.

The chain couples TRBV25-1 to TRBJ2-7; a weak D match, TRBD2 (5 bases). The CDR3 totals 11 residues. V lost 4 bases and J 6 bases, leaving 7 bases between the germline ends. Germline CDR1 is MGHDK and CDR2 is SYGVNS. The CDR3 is CASSAAGEQYF. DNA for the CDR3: TGTGCCAGCAGTGCCGCGGGCGAGCAGTACTTC.

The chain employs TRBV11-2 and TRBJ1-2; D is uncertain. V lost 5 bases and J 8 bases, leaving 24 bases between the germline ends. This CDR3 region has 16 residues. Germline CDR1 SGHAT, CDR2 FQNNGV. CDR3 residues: CASSPGVMGPGWGYTF. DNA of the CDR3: TGTGCCAGCAGCCCCGGGGTTATGGGCCCCGGGTGGGGCTACACCTTC.

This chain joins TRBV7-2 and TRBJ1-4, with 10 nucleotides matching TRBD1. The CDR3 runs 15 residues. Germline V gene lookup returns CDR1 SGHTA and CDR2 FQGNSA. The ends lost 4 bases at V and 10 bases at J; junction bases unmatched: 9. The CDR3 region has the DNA TGTGCCAGCAGCTCTTCCGGGACAGGGGTTGGAAAACTGTTTTTT. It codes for CASSSSGTGVGKLFF.

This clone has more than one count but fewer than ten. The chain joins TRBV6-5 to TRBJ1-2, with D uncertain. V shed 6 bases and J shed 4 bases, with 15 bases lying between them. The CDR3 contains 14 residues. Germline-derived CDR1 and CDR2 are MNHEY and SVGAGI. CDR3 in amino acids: CASSRPHPLYGYTF. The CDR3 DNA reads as TGTGCCAGCAGCCGCCCACACCCGCTCTATGGCTACACCTTC.

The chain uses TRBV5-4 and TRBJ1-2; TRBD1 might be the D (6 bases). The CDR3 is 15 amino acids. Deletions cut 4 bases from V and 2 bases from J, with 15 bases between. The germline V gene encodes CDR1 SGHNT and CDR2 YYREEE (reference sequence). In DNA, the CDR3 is TGTGCCAGCAGCCTGTCGGGGCAGGGGAACTATGGCTACACCTTC. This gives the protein CASSLSGQGNYGYTF.

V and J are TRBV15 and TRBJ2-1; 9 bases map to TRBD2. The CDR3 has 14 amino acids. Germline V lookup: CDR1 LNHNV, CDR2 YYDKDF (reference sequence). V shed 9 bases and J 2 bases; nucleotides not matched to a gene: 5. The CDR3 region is CATRLAGTYNEQFF. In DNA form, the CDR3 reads TGTGCCACGCGGCTAGCGGGGACCTACAATGAGCAGTTCTTC.

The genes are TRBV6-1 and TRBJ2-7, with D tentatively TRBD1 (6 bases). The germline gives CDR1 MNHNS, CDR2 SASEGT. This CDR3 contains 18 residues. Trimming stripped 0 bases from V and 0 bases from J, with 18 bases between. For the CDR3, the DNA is TGTGCCAGCAGTGAAGCGGGTATGGGACACGCCAGCTCCTACGAGCAGTACTTC. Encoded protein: CASSEAGMGHASSYEQYF.

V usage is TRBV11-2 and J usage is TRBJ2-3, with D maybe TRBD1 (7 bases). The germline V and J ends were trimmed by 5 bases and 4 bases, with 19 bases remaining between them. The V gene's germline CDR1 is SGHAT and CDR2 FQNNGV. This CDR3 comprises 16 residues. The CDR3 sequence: CASSRTGRGVADTQYF. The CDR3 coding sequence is TGTGCCAGCAGCCGAACGGGCAGGGGGGTCGCAGATACGCAGTATTTT.

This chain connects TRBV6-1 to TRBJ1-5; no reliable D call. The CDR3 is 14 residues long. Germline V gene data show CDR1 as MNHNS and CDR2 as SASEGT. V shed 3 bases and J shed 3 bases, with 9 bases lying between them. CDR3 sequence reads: CASSEGSNNQPQHF. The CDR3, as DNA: TGTGCCAGCAGTGAGGGCAGTAACAATCAGCCCCAGCATTTT.

The CDR3 nucleotides are TGTGCCAGCAGCTTTCCCACAGGGGGCAGCGGTTCACCCCTCCACTTT. It encodes CASSFPTGGSGSPLHF. The V call is TRBV12-1, the J call TRBJ1-6; the table gives TRBD1 as D, unverified against the DNA. TRBV12-1 is marked as a pseudogene. The CDR3 has 16 residues.

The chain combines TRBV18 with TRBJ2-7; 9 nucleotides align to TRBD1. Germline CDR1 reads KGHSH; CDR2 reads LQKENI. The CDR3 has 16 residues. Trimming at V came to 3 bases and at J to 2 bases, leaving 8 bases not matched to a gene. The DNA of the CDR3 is TGTGCCAGCTCACCTTCGACAGGGGGGCGTACCTACGAGCAGTACTTC. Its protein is CASSPSTGGRTYEQYF. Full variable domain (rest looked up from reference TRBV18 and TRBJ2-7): NAGVMQNPRHLVRRRGQEARLRCSPMKGHSHVYWYRQLPEEGLKFMVYLQKENIIDESGMPKERFSAEFPKEGPSILRIQQVVRGDSAAYFCASSPSTGGRTYEQYFGPGTRLTVT.

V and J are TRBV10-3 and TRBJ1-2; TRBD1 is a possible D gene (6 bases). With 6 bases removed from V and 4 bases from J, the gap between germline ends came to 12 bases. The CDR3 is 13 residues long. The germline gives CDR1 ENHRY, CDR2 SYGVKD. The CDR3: CAISWTDFYGYTF. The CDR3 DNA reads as TGTGCCATCAGCTGGACAGATTTCTATGGCTACACCTTC.

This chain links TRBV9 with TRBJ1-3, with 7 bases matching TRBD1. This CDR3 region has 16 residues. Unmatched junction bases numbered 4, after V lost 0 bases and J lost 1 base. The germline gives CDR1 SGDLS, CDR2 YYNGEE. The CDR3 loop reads CASSVEPTGSGNTIYF. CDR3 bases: TGTGCCAGCAGCGTAGAGCCGACAGGGTCTGGAAACACCATATATTTT. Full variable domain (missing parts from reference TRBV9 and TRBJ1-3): DSGVTQTPKHLITATGQRVTLRCSPRSGDLSVYWYQQSLDQGLQFLIQYYNGEERAKGNILERFSAQQFPDLHSELNLSSLELGDSALYFCASSVEPTGSGNTIYFGEGSWLTVV.

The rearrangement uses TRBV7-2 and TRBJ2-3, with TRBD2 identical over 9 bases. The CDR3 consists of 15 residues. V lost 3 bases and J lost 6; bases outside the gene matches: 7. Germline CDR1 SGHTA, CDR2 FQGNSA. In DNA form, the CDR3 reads TGTGCCAGCAGCTTCTCGACTAGCGGTTTCGATACGCAGTATTTT. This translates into CASSFSTSGFDTQYF.

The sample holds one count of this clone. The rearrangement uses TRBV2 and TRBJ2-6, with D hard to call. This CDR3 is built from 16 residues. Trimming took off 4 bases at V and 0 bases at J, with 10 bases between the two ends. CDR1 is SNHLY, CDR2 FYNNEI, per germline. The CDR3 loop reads CASSVITSSGANVLTF. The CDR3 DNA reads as TGTGCCAGCAGTGTCATCACGAGCTCTGGGGCCAACGTCCTGACTTTC.

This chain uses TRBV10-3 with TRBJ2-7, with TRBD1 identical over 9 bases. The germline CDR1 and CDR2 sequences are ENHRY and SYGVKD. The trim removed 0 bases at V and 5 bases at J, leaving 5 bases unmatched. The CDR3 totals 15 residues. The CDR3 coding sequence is TGTGCCATCAGTGAGTCCCAGGGACAGGGCAACGAGCAGTACTTC. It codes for CAISESQGQGNEQYF.

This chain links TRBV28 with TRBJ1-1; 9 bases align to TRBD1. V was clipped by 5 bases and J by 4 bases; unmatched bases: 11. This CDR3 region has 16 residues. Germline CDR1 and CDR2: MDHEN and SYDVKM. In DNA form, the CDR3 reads TGTGCCAGCAGTCCAGGCGTGGGACAGGGAGGCACTGAAGCTTTCTTT. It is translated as CASSPGVGQGGTEAFF.

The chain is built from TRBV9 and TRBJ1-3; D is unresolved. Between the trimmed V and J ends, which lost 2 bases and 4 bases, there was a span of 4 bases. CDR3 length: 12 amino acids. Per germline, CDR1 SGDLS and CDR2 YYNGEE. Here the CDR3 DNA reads TGTGCCAGCAGCGTCCAAGGAAACACCATATATTTT. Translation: CASSVQGNTIYF.

This CDR3 reads CASTEGQGKGTTEAFF. Written as DNA, the CDR3 is TGTGCCAGCACCGAGGGACAGGGGAAAGGAACAACTGAAGCTTTCTTT. V is TRBV2 and J is TRBJ1-1, with 10 nucleotides matching TRBD1. Germline V gene sequence: CDR1 SNHLY, CDR2 FYNNEI. The CDR3 spans 16 residues. Trimming cost V 7 bases and J 5 bases; bases outside gene matches: 13.

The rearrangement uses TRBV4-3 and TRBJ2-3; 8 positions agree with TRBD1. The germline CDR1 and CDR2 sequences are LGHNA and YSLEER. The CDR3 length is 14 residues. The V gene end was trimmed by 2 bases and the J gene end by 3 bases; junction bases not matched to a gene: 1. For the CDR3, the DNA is TGCGCCAGCAGCCAAAGACAGGGGACAGATACGCAGTATTTT. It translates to CASSQRQGTDTQYF.